This TCR beta chain was observed in a study of cytomegalovirus exposure and HLA in healthy donors (dated by TCRdb to about 2017). For context, the study as a whole: An earlier analysis of approximately 590 of the donors reported 276 Gb of sequence data and some 100 million unique TCR beta sequences from roughly 180 million T cells. A later analysis re-analyzed previously published TCR beta repertoires from roughly 600 donors and added high-resolution HLA genotyping to study TCR occurrence patterns. Roughly 300 gigabases of sequencing data and tens of millions of unique TCR sequences were included in an early release covering under 650 HLA-typed donors. The study combined high-throughput TCR immunosequencing, statistical association of individual TCRs with disease status, and machine learning to predict cytomegalovirus infection status. Class I and class II HLA loci were covered by the typing at four-digit resolution. Typing coverage varied by locus: 629-630 donors for A, B, C, DRB1 and DQB1; approximately 520 for DQA1; more than 600 for DPA1; 450 to 480 for DPB1. The study aimed to test whether cataloging public T cell receptors could reveal signatures of past pathogen exposure. All discovery cohort repertoires had been generated on a single sequencing platform. Donor age, sex, ethnicity and CMV serostatus were compiled alongside the repertoire data. The study used immunosequencing to profile the T cell repertoires of approximately 690 subjects and linked those repertoires to cytomegalovirus serostatus. Because of strong linkage in the cohort, roughly five DR-DQ haplotypes were treated as single units for association and clustering. A later genetic analysis took genome-wide SNP genotypes for about 55% of the 666 donors and used that subset as a discovery cohort. On average, 235,054 unique TCR beta nucleotide sequences were sequenced per donor among a few hundred genotyped donors of the cohort, with roughly 18% of those sequences being non-productive. An earlier analysis of fewer than 700 of the donors applied high-throughput TCR beta sequencing to assess whether each TCR beta V gene segment acted as functional or pseudogenic. In addition to the first cohort of 650 to 750 subjects, a separate validation cohort of 120 different subjects was used. Rather than using new phenotypic data, the later analysis identified candidate immune exposures from TCR beta sequences and from how often those sequences occurred across donors. The genetic ancestry cluster associated with self-reported Caucasian donors included around four fifths of the 398 genotyped donors.

General conclusions and limits of the study: Specific HLA alleles were associated with 15,000 to 20,000 TCR beta sequences at a false discovery rate of 0.05 in a later analysis. In a later genetic analysis, a missense DCLRE1C variant was associated with V-gene and J-gene trimming of TCR beta chains, and the association was replicated in an independent cohort. In an earlier analysis of approximately 590 of the donors, most TCR beta V segments were observed in productive rearrangements about 90% or about 30% of the time, broadly matching IMGT annotations. Sequencing depth was assumed to be roughly uniform across donors in the presence/absence analyses, though that assumption may not hold. The study gave a list of about 150 TCR beta chains associated with cytomegalovirus. A later genetic analysis reported fewer N-insertions in productive TCRs among donors in an Asian-associated ancestry cluster than the approximately 700-donor mean. Across donors, most TCR sequences were observed very rarely, whereas some public TCRs were present in many individuals. A later analysis found that TCR association rates varied across HLA loci, with DRB1 alleles showing the most associated TCRs and HLA-C alleles the fewest. Compared with equally common non-associated chains, HLA-associated TCR beta chains in a later analysis were more clonally expanded and had lower generation probabilities. According to a later analysis, most CMV-associated TCR beta chains appeared to be HLA-restricted, and the HLA associations seemed to be driven largely by CMV exposure. The classifier was reported to diagnose cytomegalovirus status with high specificity and sensitivity in both the original and validation cohorts. For the cohort, immune exposure information was limited to CMV serostatus. In vitro tests confirmed that a few of the cytomegalovirus-associated TCR beta chains recognize cytomegalovirus antigens. The earlier analysis of approximately 560 of the donors excluded 15 to 20 rarely observed V segments, including chromosome 9 orphons, because counts were too low. When HLA alleles, especially DR and DQ, strongly co-occurred, TCR associations were difficult to assign to individual alleles. Linkage disequilibrium might explain the correlated functional status among segregating V segments, but an unknown experimental factor could not be ruled out. The sequencing pipeline was judged likely to have produced a cluster of highly shared sequence variants as a technical artifact. Because some donors lacked HLA typing at each locus, the association tests relied only on the typed subset. According to a later analysis, parvovirus B19, influenza, CMV and Epstein-Barr virus appeared linked to several top co-occurrence clusters. The authors suggested that the approach could potentially be extended to other disease states and immunological phenotypes. A further reported finding was that TCR beta sequences accurately predicted the HLA-A and HLA-B alleles for most subjects in the first cohort. This cohort had only TCR beta chains sequenced, and the lack of alpha or paired-chain data limited which features could be detected. Because the 87-base-pair reads could not distinguish some IMGT-functional V segments, including TRBV6-2 and TRBV6-3, those segments were excluded.

In total, 666 healthy bone marrow donors made up the cohort. At the time of sampling, all cohort members were nominally healthy, though unrecorded immune exposures were likely present. The donor tested CMV seronegative and was one of the 352 seronegative cohort members. Each donor provided a peripheral blood sample, and peripheral blood mononuclear cells were used for TCR beta sequencing. Genomic DNA extraction from the blood cell samples was performed with the Qiagen DNeasy Blood Extraction Kit. Of note for this clone: What this receptor recognizes is not known. Base qualities were left out, and no much larger clone turns up one base away.

Library preparation used the immunoSEQ multiplex PCR assay. For the multiplex PCR, a mixture combining 60 forward primers for TCR Vbeta segments and 13 reverse primers for TCR Jbeta segments was used. A multiplex PCR assay on genomic DNA amplified the CDR3 region of rearranged TCR beta genes. On the Illumina HiSeq System, the amplified TCR beta libraries were sequenced as 87-base-pair reads. For the original study's pipeline: In a later analysis, some 80 million unique TCR beta chains were counted across the roughly 610 repertoires, and about 9.9 million of these chains were shared by at least two donors. Raw reads were error-corrected and collapsed into unique sequences by a nearest-neighbor algorithm in which closely related sequences were merged to remove PCR and sequencing errors. Alignment of CDR3 sequences to IMGT reference sequences was used to assign V, D and J gene segments. For a sequence to be retained, a match of at least six nucleotides was required to both a V gene segment and a J gene segment. Rearrangements were classified as productive when the CDR3 lacked stop codons and remained in frame with V and J, and all other rearrangements were classified as non-productive. CDR3 was defined by IMGT convention, running from the second conserved V-encoded cysteine to the conserved J-encoded phenylalanine. The earlier analysis of about 570 of the donors excluded any sequence lacking an unambiguous match to a single V gene segment. In an earlier analysis of approximately 610 of the donors, V segments were called functional above 56.7% productive rearrangements and were called segregating when the between-donor standard deviation exceeded 5%. A statistical classification framework was built to diagnose cytomegalovirus status from the catalog of TCR beta chain sequences. In a later analysis, TCR nucleotide sequences were compared against IMGT/GENE-DB human TR gene sequences so that V and J genes could be assigned. Using the TCRdist pipeline, a later analysis assigned CDR3 sequences along with most-parsimonious VDJ recombination scenarios. In a later analysis, each TCR beta chain was defined by its CDR3 amino acid sequence together with its V-gene family, and reads without a unique V-gene family were excluded. To address suspected cross-contamination and a sequencing artifact, a later analysis removed around 600 highly shared, low-generation-probability nucleotide sequences. A later analysis calculated a clonal expansion index for each public chain from normalized within-repertoire ranks of inferred template counts. In a later analysis, generation probabilities were computed using a VDJ recombination model fitted to out-of-frame rearrangements, and the results were checked against IGoR. In a later analysis, TCR-TCR, TCR-HLA and TCR-CMV co-occurrence was scored with hypergeometric tests, and a repertoire-size bias correction was applied to TCR pairs. To estimate false discovery rates, a later analysis permuted the HLA or CMV assignments 20 times. In a later analysis, co-occurring TCRs were grouped using DBSCAN, with TCRdist sequence similarity added in when clustering inside HLA-allele-positive subsets. Repertoires with fewer than 30,000 or more than 120,000 public chains were left out of co-occurrence clustering, as were a handful of repertoires with anomalous nucleotide sharing. As stored in TCRdb, this immuneACCESS dataset retains in-frame rearrangements with V and J assigned. A fraction of the clones does not appear; measured against another copy, unresolved V genes explain less than half of the discrepancy, and the remainder lacks a known reason. V, J and clone size are those of that table, while D and trimming were read from the DNA. This sample comprises 150,000 to 160,000 clones, roughly 81% of them detected only once. The ten largest account for 2% to 2.5% of the sample.

The CDR3, from cysteine to phenylalanine, totals 14 residues. The CDR3 DNA has 42 bases and is translated from base 1. Trimming costs V 6 bases and J 0 bases, and their ends lie 11 bases apart. CDR1 and CDR2, looked up from the germline V gene, are MNHEY and SVGAGI. Sequencing used PBMCs. In this chain, TRBV6-5 is recombined with TRBJ2-5, with no confident D gene call. This TCR was sampled from a young woman in good health and CMV-seronegative. CDR3 loop: CASSPHRYQETQYF. The nucleotide sequence is TGTGCCAGCAGCCCCCACCGGTACCAAGAGACCCAGTACTTC.